This TCR beta chain emerged from a study of T cells after yellow fever vaccination. Study results and caveats: Researchers noted that a small share of clonotypes showed up in both CD4 and CD8 compartments.

This clonotype has more than one count but fewer than ten. TCRdb processed the 5' RACE reads anew with MiXCR; each CDR3 protein has one entry. The data contain roughly 96,000 distinct CDR3 sequences, more than 7.5% of them singletons. This clonotype was obtained from a man aged 18 to 29 who received the YFV17D yellow fever vaccine. Sequencing was performed on CD8+ T cells not binding an NS4B(214-222) dextramer, sorted from PBMCs, taken less than 18 days after the first yellow fever vaccination.

The chain's CDR3 is CASSLEASTYEQYV. The CDR3 DNA reads TGTGCCAGCAGCTTGGAGGCCAGTACCTACGAGCAGTACGTC. J is TRBJ2-7 and V is TRBV5-5; D is undetermined. Germline-derived CDR1 and CDR2 are SGHKS and YYEKEE (reference sequence). There are 14 residues in the CDR3. V was cut by 0 bases and J by 2 bases, with 9 bases left in between.